These 8 T cell receptor beta chains originate from one sample sequenced in a study of T cell responses to AZD1222 COVID-19 vaccine. Data came from immunoSEQ multiplex PCR; TCRdb stores just in-frame clones and leaves some out. Here the sample spans approximately 180,000 clones, roughly nine tenths being singletons. The starting material was peripheral blood, obtained on day 0 of AZD1222 vaccination. The receptors shown here come from an adult in good health.

The rearrangement uses TRBV5-1 and TRBJ2-1, with D possibly matching TRBD1 (7 bases). V lost 5 bases to trimming and J lost 12 bases, with 18 bases between them. CDR1 and CDR2 (germline): SGHRS, YFSETQ. This CDR3 spans 13 amino acids. The CDR3 region is CASRPPGGLSQFF. DNA for the CDR3: TGCGCCAGCAGGCCCCCAGGGGGACTCTCGCAGTTCTTC. Full variable domain (rest looked up from reference TRBV5-1 and TRBJ2-1): KAGVTQTPRYLIKTRGQQVTLSCSPISGHRSVSWYQQTPGQGLQFLFEYFSETQRNKGNFPGRFSGRQFSNSRSEMNVSTLELGDSALYLCASRPPGGLSQFFGPGTRLTVL.

This clone was picked up a small number of times. V gene TRBV10-3 combines with J gene TRBJ1-2; 8 bases are a match to TRBD1. The CDR3 is 14 residues long. V dropped 6 bases and J dropped 3; count of bases not matched to a gene: 6. In germline, CDR1 is ENHRY, CDR2 SYGVKD. This CDR3 is CAISPHRGDYGYTF. The DNA of the CDR3 is TGTGCCATCAGCCCTCACAGGGGGGACTATGGCTACACCTTC.

In its sample, this clone was seen once. CDR3 sequence (DNA): TGCGCCAGCAGCTCGGACAGATCTAATTCACCCCTCCACTTT. As protein: CASSSDRSNSPLHF. The chain uses TRBV5-1 and TRBJ1-6, with a possible D match to TRBD1 (6 bases). There are 14 residues in the CDR3. Germline V gene data show CDR1 as SGHRS and CDR2 as YFSETQ. The V end was cut by 3 bases, the J end by 6 bases, with 10 bases between.

Comments on this clone: In the same sample, other DNA sequences code for this CDR3. The chain uses TRBV7-3 and TRBJ2-6; no clear D. This CDR3 is 14 amino acids long. Per the germline V gene, CDR1 is SGHTA and CDR2 is FQGTGA. Trimming took off 1 base at V and 0 bases at J, with 1 base between the two ends. The CDR3 DNA reads TGTGCCAGCAGCTTAAGCTCTGGGGCCAACGTCCTGACTTTC. Amino acid sequence: CASSLSSGANVLTF.

This chain joins TRBV14 and TRBJ2-2; D uncertain. This CDR3 has 14 residues. Germline V gives CDR1 SGHDN, CDR2 FVKESK. Trimming pared 1 base from V and 6 bases from J, leaving 9 bases between. In DNA form, the CDR3 reads TGTGCCAGCAGCCAAGCGAACAGCCCCGGGGAGCTGTTTTTT. Translating gives CASSQANSPGELFF. Supplemented by reference TRBV14 and TRBJ2-2, the full variable domain reads EAGVTQFPSHSVIEKGQTVTLRCDPISGHDNLYWYRRVMGKEIKFLLHFVKESKQDESGMPNNRFLAERTGGTYSTLKVQPAELEDSGVYFCASSQANSPGELFFGEGSRLTVL.

The chain uses TRBV6-5 and TRBJ2-1; possible D gene TRBD1, 6 bases. The length of the CDR3 is 14 residues. Trimming removed 1 base at V and 7 bases at J, with 11 bases between. Germline CDR1 reads MNHEY; CDR2 reads SVGAGI. CDR3 loop: CASSYWGRGNEQFF. The CDR3 coding sequence is TGTGCCAGCAGTTACTGGGGGCGAGGGAATGAGCAGTTCTTC.

This chain uses TRBV7-8 with TRBJ1-3, with 8 bases that match TRBD1. The CDR3 is 19 amino acids. V was pared by 0 bases and J by 1 base, with 11 bases of the junction left unmatched. Germline V gene data show CDR1 as SGHVS and CDR2 as FQNEAQ. For the CDR3, the DNA is TGTGCCAGCAGCTTAGCGCGCGGACAGGGTTACTCTTCTGGAAACACCATATATTTT. Translating gives CASSLARGQGYSSGNTIYF.

The V and J genes are TRBV4-1 and TRBJ1-2; no clear D. V lost 0 bases, J lost 7 bases, and 12 bases lay in between. The CDR3 extends over 14 amino acids. Germline CDR1 and CDR2: MGHRA and YSYEKL. The CDR3 region is CASSQERRVSGYTF. In DNA, the CDR3 is TGCGCCAGCAGCCAAGAGAGGAGGGTCAGTGGCTACACCTTC.